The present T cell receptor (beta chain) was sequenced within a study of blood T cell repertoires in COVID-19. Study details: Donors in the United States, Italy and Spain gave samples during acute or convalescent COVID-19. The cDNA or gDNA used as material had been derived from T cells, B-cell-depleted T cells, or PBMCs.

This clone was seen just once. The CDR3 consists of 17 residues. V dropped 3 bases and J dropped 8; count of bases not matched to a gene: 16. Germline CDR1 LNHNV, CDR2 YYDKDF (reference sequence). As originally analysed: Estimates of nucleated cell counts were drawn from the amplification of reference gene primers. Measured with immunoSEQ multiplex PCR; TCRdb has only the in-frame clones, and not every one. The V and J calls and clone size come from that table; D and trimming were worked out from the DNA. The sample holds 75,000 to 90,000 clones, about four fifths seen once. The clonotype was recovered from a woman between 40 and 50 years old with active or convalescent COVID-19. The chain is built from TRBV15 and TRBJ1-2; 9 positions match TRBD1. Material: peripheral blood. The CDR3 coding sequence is TGTGCCACCAGCAGGCGAACCGGGACAGGGTTTAGAGGGGGCTACACCTTC. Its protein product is CATSRRTGTGFRGGYTF.